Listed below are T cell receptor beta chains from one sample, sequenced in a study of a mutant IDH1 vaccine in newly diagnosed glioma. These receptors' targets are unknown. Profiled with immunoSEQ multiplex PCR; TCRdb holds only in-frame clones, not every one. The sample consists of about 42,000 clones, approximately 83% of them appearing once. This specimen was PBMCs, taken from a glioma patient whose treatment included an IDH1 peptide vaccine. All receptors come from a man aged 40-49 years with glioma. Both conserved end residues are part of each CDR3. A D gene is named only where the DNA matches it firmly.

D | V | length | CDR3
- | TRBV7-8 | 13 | CASSLALYGEAFF
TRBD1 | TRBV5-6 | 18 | CASSPLGVDRGRADTQYF
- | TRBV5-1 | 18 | CASSAEQGRRSTNEKLFF
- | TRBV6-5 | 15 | CASTSFGGLGTEAFF
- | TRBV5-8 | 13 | CASSLYHQETQYF
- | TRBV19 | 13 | CASSIQRVAEAFF
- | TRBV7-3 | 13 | CASSSQSDSPQHF
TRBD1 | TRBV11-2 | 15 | CASSLFGTGSTEAFF
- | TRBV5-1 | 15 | CASIKATDTVQPQHF
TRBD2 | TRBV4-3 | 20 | CASSQEFVGGGRSSTDTQYF
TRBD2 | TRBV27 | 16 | CASSPRAGGPEETQYF
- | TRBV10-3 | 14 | CAISEGQGITEAFF
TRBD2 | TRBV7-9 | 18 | CASSFEGLAGLNTGELFF
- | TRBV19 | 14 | CASKDRERNTEAFF
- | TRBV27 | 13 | CASSYGSYNEQFF
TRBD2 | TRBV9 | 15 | CASSRLAGERYEQYF
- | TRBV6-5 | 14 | CASSLGREDYGYTF
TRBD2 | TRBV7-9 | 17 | CASTHGGRAVLYNEQFF
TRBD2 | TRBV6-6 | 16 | CASSYSRAGGTDTQYF
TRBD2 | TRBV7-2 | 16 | CASSLSWVAGAHEQYF
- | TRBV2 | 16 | CASSEAGRVLYNEQFF
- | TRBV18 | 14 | CASSLDRMRNGYTF
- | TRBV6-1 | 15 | CASIPSYGGSYEQYF
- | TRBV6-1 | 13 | CASSEYRTDTQYF
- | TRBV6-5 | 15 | CASTLDGESNTEAFF
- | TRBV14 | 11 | CASSHGAVAFF
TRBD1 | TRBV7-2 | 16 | CASSLRGGQGSYEQYF
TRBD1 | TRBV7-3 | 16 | CASSLTGRDRAPEAFF
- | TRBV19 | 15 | CASSISGGMNTEAFF
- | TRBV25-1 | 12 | CASSSGKQPQHF
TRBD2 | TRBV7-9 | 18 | CASSAAGLAGIRSYEQYF
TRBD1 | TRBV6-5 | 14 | CASSYGDRNYGYTF
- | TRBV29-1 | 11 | CSVEVGKTQYF
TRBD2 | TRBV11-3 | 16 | CASSFRLGRGTGELFF
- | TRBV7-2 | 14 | CASSSQSAHHTQYF
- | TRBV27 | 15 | CASLPLRGLNTEAFF
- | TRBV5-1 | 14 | CASSFFQGQETQYF
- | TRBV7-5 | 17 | CVRSLEASGREFPELFF
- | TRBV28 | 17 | CASRVIRGSWSTGELFF
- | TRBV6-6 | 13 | CASKQDGGYGYTF
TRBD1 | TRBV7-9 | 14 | CASSSDRGTYGYTF
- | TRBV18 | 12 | CASSPYQNIQYF
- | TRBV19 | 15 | CASSIGRANTGELFF
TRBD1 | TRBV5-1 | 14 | CASSPMGQGYEQYF
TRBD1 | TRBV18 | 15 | CASSPGTGLTGELFF
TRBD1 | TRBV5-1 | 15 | CASSSTGTGNEKLFF
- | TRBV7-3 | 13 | CASSYTKTGELFF
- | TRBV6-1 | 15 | CASPTGVGDTGELFF
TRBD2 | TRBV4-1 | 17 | CASSQDRASGRVDTQYF
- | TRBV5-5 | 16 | CASSPGPFGGVNEQFF
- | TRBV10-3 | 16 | CAISEHSGAADQPQHF
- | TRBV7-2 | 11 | CASSLLETQYF
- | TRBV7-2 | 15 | CASSLVSGRDQPQHF
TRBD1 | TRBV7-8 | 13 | CASSSDRAILAFF
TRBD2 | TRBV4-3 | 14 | CASSQDGRSYEQYF
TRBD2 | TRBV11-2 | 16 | CASSQGLAGASGELFF
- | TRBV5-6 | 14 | CASSQTTGGDTQYF
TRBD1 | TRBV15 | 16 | CATSRDGQVVETEAFF
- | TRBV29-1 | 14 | CSVADAPLGTEAFF
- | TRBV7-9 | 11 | CASSVTYEQYF